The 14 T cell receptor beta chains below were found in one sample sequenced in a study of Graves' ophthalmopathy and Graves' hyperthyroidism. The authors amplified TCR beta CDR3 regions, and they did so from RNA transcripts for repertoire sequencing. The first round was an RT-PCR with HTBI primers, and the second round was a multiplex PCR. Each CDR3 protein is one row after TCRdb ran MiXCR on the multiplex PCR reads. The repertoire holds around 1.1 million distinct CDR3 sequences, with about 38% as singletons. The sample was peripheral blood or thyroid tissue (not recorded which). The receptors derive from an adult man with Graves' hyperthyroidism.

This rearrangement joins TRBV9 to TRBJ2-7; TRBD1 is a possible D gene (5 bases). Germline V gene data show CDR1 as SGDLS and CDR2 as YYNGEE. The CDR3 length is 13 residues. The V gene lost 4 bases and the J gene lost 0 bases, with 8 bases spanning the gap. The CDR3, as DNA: TGTGCCAGCAGCCAAGGACACTCCTACGAGCAGTACTTC. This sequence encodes CASSQGHSYEQYF.

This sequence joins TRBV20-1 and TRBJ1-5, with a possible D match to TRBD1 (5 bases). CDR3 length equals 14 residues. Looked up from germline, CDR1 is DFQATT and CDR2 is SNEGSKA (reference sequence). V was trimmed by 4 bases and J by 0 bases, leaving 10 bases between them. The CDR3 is CSAIRDFSNQPQHF. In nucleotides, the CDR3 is TGCAGTGCTATCCGGGACTTTAGCAATCAGCCCCAGCATTTT.

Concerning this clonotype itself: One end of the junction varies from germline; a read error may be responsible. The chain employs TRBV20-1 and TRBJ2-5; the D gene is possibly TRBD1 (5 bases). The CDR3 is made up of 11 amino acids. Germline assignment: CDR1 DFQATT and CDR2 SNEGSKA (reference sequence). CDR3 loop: CSASLFRAQYF. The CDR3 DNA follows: TGCAGCGCTAGTCTGTTCAGGGCCCAGTACTTC.

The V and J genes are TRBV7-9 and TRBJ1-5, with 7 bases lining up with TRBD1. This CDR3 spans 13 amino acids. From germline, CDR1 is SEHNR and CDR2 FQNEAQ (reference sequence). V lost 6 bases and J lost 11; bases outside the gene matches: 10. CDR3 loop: CASSKDRQETQHF. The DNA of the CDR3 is TGTGCCAGCAGTAAGGACAGGCAAGAGACCCAGCATTTT.

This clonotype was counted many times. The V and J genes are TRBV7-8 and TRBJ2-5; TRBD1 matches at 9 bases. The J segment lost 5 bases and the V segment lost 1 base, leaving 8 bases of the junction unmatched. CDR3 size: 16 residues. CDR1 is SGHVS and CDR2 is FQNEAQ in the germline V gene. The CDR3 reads CASSLVGTGGTETQYF. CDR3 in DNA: TGTGCCAGCAGCTTAGTAGGTACAGGGGGCACTGAGACCCAGTACTTC.

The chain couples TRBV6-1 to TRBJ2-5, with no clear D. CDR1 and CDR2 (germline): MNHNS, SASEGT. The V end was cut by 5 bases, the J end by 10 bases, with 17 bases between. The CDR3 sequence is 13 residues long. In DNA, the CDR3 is TGTGCCAGCAGTTCAGCCCTCCGAGAGTTCCAGTACTTC. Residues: CASSSALREFQYF.

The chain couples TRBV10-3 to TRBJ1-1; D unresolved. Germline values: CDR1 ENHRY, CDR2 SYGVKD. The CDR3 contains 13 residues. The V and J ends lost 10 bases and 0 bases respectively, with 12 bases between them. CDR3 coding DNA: TGTGCCACACGCCTAGAGATGAACACTGAAGCTTTCTTT. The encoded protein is CATRLEMNTEAFF.

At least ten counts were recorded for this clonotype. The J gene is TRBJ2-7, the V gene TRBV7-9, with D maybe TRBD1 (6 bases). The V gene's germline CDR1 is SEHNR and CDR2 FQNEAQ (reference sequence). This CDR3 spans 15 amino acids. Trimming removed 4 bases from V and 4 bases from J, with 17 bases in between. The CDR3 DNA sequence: TGTGCCAGCAGCTCAGGGAACAGGGACCGTTACGAGCAGTACTTC. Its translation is CASSSGNRDRYEQYF.

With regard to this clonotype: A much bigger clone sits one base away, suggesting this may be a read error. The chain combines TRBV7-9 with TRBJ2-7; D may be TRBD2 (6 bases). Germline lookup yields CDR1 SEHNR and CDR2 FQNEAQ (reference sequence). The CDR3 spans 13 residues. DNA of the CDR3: TGTACCAGCCAGTTAGCGGTCTCCTACGAGCAGTACTTC. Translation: CTSQLAVSYEQYF.

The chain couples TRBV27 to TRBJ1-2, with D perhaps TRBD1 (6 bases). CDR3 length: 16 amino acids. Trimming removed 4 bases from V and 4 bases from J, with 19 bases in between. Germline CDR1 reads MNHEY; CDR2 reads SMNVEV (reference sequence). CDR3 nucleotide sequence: TGTGCCAGCAGTTCCTCCGGGACATGGACGCGCTATGGCTACACCTTC. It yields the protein CASSSSGTWTRYGYTF.

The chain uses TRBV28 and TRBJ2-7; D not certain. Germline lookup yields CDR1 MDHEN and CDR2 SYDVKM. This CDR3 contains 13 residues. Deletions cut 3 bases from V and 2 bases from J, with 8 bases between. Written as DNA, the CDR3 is TGTGCCAGCAGTTTCGCACAGCCCTACGAGCAGTACTTC. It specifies CASSFAQPYEQYF.

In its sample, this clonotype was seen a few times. CDR3 sequence reads: CASSLTGRVGEGQPQHF. In DNA form, the CDR3 reads TGTGCCAGCAGCTTAACCGGGAGGGTGGGGGAAGGTCAGCCCCAGCATTTT. This chain links TRBV7-8 with TRBJ1-5; D may be TRBD1 (5 bases). V shed 2 bases and J shed 6 bases, with 20 bases lying between them. This CDR3 spans 17 amino acids. CDR1 SGHVS and CDR2 FQNEAQ come from the germline V gene.

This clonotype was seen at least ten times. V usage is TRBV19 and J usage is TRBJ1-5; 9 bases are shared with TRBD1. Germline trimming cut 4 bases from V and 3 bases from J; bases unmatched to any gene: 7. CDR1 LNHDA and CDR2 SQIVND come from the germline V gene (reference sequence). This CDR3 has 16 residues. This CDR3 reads CASSTLGQGYNQPQHF. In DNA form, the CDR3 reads TGTGCCAGTAGTACGCTCGGACAGGGGTACAATCAGCCCCAGCATTTT. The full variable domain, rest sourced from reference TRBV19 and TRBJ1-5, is DGGITQSPKYLFRKEGQNVTLSCEQNLNHDAMYWYRQDPGQGLRLIYYSQIVNDFQKGDIAEGYSVSREKKESFPLTVTSAQKNPTAFYLCASSTLGQGYNQPQHFGDGTRLSIL.

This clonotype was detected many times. The CDR3 loop is CAISEGQSGNEKLFF. The CDR3 nucleotides are TGTGCCATCAGTGAGGGACAGTCCGGTAATGAAAAACTGTTTTTT. This rearrangement joins TRBV10-3 to TRBJ1-4; perhaps TRBD1 as D (6 bases). Trimming took off 2 bases at V and 4 bases at J, with 11 bases between the two ends. The CDR3 consists of 15 residues. Per the germline V gene, CDR1 is ENHRY and CDR2 is SYGVKD.